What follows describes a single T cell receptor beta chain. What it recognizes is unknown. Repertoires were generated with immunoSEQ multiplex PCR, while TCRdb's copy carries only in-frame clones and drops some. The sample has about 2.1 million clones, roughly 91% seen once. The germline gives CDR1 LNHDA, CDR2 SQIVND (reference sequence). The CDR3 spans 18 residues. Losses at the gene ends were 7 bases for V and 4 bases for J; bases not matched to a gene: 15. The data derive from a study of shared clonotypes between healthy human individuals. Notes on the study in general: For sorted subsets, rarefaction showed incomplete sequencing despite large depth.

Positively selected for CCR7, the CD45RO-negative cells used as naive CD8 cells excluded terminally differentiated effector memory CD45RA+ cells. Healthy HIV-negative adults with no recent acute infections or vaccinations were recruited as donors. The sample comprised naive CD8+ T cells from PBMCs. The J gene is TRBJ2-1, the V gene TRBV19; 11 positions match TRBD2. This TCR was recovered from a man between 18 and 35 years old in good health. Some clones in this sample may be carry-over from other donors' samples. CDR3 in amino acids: CASNKRGLAGGLYNEQFF. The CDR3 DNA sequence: TGTGCCAGTAACAAAAGGGGCTTAGCGGGAGGGTTGTACAATGAGCAGTTCTTC.